Listed below are T cell receptor beta chains from one sample, sequenced in a study of beta chain features in type 1 diabetes. Measured with immunoSEQ multiplex PCR; TCRdb has only the in-frame clones, and not every one. The sample includes 300,000 to 400,000 clones, around an eighth seen only once; the top ten take approximately 0.015%. The sequencing sample was made of naive CD4+ T cells from blood. The receptors were gathered from a man between 18 and 35 years old in good health. The CDR3 runs from the conserved cysteine through the conserved F or W. The D gene is left open where the match is weak. Clone size is not always given. Where it is, it says once, few, many or a class for expanded clones.

cdr3_aa cdr3_nt j_call d_call clone_size v_call
CASSPKGGGRALF TGTGCCAGCAGCCCCAAGGGGGGCGGGAGGGCTCTCTTC TRBJ2-1 TRBD2 few TRBV13
CASSPPGLTEVGYTF TGTGCCAGCAGTCCCCCGGGACTCACAGAGGTTGGCTACACCTTC TRBJ1-2 - few TRBV28
CASSLGGGRANEQFF TGCGCCAGCAGCTTGGGCGGCGGGAGGGCCAATGAGCAGTTCTTC TRBJ2-1 TRBD2 - TRBV5-1
CASSFPGTGETQYF TGCGCCAGCAGCTTTCCCGGGACAGGCGAGACCCAGTACTTC TRBJ2-5 TRBD1 - TRBV5-1
CASSVGPGQLKMNTEAFF TGTGCCAGCAGCGTAGGCCCGGGACAGTTAAAAATGAACACTGAAGCTTTCTTT TRBJ1-1 TRBD1 few TRBV9
CASTPAGGGSYEQYF TGTGCCAGCACTCCGGCTGGGGGAGGCTCCTACGAGCAGTACTTC TRBJ2-7 - few TRBV6-5
CASSQQGQNTGELFF TGCGCCAGCAGCCAACAGGGACAGAACACCGGGGAGCTGTTTTTT TRBJ2-2 - - TRBV4-3
CASSIDMGQNIQYF TGTGCCAGCAGTATTGACATGGGACAGAACATTCAGTACTTC TRBJ2-4 TRBD1 - TRBV28
CASSRTGDGNQPQHF TGTGCCAGCAGCCGGACAGGGGACGGCAATCAGCCCCAGCATTTT TRBJ1-5 TRBD1 few TRBV7-2
CAWSRWGVGNTIYF TGTGCCTGGAGTAGATGGGGAGTCGGAAACACCATATATTTT TRBJ1-3 - few TRBV30
CASSPRTGAQGEQYF TGTGCTAGCAGCCCGAGGACAGGGGCCCAAGGGGAGCAGTACTTC TRBJ2-7 TRBD1 - TRBV7-7
CASSLRGEETQYF TGTGCCAGCAGCTTGCGCGGGGAAGAGACCCAGTACTTC TRBJ2-5 - - TRBV5-4
CAWSVRRIRNTEAFF TGTGCCTGGAGTGTACGTCGCATCAGGAACACTGAAGCTTTCTTT TRBJ1-1 - - TRBV30
CASSNHRGLRAEQYF TGTGCCAGCAGCAATCACAGGGGGTTACGGGCCGAGCAGTACTTC TRBJ2-7 TRBD1 - TRBV7-6
CASSSGQPYEQYF TGTGCCAGCAGCTCGGGACAACCCTACGAGCAGTACTTC TRBJ2-7 - - TRBV5-6
CASSETWNTEAFF TGTGCCAGCAGTGAGACATGGAACACTGAAGCTTTCTTT TRBJ1-1 - - TRBV25-1
CASSPGHSTYEQYF TGCGCCAGCAGCCCCGGACACAGCACCTACGAGCAGTACTTC TRBJ2-7 - - TRBV5-1
CASSPPIGRGANTDTQYF TGTGCCAGCTCACCACCGATCGGGCGGGGGGCAAACACAGATACGCAGTATTTT TRBJ2-3 TRBD2 few TRBV18
CASSSGVGDRRRETQYF TGTGCCAGCAGTTCCGGGGTAGGGGACAGAAGGAGGGAGACCCAGTACTTC TRBJ2-5 TRBD1 - TRBV28
CASSVDWGLYNEQFF TGTGCCAGCAGCGTAGATTGGGGACTCTACAATGAGCAGTTCTTC TRBJ2-1 - few TRBV9
CASSPGTSGSNYNEQFF TGTGCCAGCAGCCCGGGGACTAGCGGGAGTAATTACAATGAGCAGTTCTTC TRBJ2-1 TRBD2 - TRBV28
CASSYRQGGGYTF TGTGCCAGCAGTTACAGGCAGGGGGGAGGCTACACCTTC TRBJ1-2 TRBD1 - TRBV6-5
CGAGRSDYGYTF TGTGGCGCCGGTAGGAGCGACTATGGCTACACCTTC TRBJ1-2 - - TRBV6-5
CASSLVGREDEAFF TGCGCCAGCAGCTTGGTGGGTAGGGAGGATGAAGCTTTCTTT TRBJ1-1 - few TRBV5-1
CASSFGQGTSWGNIQYF TGTGCCAGCAGTTTCGGACAGGGGACCTCCTGGGGAAACATTCAGTACTTC TRBJ2-4 TRBD1 few TRBV28
CASSQSGITTDTQYF TGCGCCAGCAGCCAATCCGGGATCACTACAGATACGCAGTATTTT TRBJ2-3 - - TRBV4-1
CASSPRTSGMYNEQFF TGCGCCAGCAGCCCCAGGACTAGCGGGATGTACAATGAGCAGTTCTTC TRBJ2-1 TRBD2 few TRBV5-1
CAWSVGQGRTDTQYF TGTGCCTGGAGTGTAGGGCAGGGGAGAACAGATACGCAGTATTTT TRBJ2-3 - - TRBV30
CASSSSSWTVREQYF TGTGCCAGCAGTTCCTCCTCCTGGACAGTAAGGGAGCAGTACTTC TRBJ2-7 - - TRBV28
CASSPESSSNQPQHF TGTGCCAGCTCACCAGAATCCAGTAGCAATCAGCCCCAGCATTTT TRBJ1-5 - few TRBV18
CASSLGAGGANVLTF TGCGCCAGCAGCTTGGGCGCGGGCGGGGCCAACGTCCTGACTTTC TRBJ2-6 - few TRBV5-1
CASSETSGNPNYNEQFF TGTGCCAGCAGTGAGACTAGCGGTAACCCTAATTACAATGAGCAGTTCTTC TRBJ2-1 TRBD2 - TRBV28
CASSPTGDYEQYF TGTGCCAGCAGCCCAACAGGGGACTACGAGCAGTACTTC TRBJ2-7 TRBD1 - TRBV7-3
CASSSQTGERETQYF TGTGCCAGCAGTTCCCAGACAGGGGAAAGAGAGACCCAGTACTTC TRBJ2-5 TRBD1 - TRBV6-6
CASSPVLAGEVETQYF TGTGCCAGCAGCCCCGTACTAGCGGGAGAAGTCGAGACCCAGTACTTC TRBJ2-5 TRBD2 few TRBV7-2
CASSLAQGSNQPQHF TGTGCCAGCAGCTTAGCACAGGGAAGCAATCAGCCCCAGCATTTT TRBJ1-5 - - TRBV7-2
CASSSLAAVSTDTQYF TGTGCCAGCTCCTCGCTAGCGGCAGTCAGCACAGATACGCAGTATTTT TRBJ2-3 TRBD2 few TRBV18
CASSFQTGEFDEQYF TGTGCCAGCAGCTTCCAGACAGGGGAGTTCGACGAGCAGTACTTC TRBJ2-7 TRBD1 - TRBV7-2
CASGRTFYYNEQFF TGTGCCAGTGGGAGGACATTCTACTACAATGAGCAGTTCTTC TRBJ2-1 - few TRBV2
CASRRASGELFF TGTGCCAGCAGGAGGGCGTCCGGGGAGCTGTTTTTT TRBJ2-2 - few TRBV7-2
CASISPREQFF TGTGCCAGCATCTCCCCACGGGAGCAGTTCTTC TRBJ2-1 - - TRBV28
CASSYGTGGRMNTEAFF TGCGCCAGCAGTTATGGGACAGGGGGACGCATGAACACTGAAGCTTTCTTT TRBJ1-1 TRBD1 - TRBV4-1
CASSPYGTGRTYEQYF TGTGCCAGCAGTCCCTATGGGACAGGGAGGACCTACGAGCAGTACTTC TRBJ2-7 TRBD1 few TRBV28
CASSPRGSGANVLTF TGTGCCAGCAGCCCGCGGGGCTCTGGGGCCAACGTCCTGACTTTC TRBJ2-6 - - TRBV7-9
CASSRRLAGSGNEQFF TGTGCCAGCAGCAGAAGACTAGCGGGGTCGGGAAATGAGCAGTTCTTC TRBJ2-1 TRBD2 - TRBV5-6
CASSSQGAGDTEAFF TGTGCCAGCAGTTCCCAGGGGGCGGGGGACACTGAAGCTTTCTTT TRBJ1-1 TRBD1 - TRBV27
CAWSVRAEAFF TGTGCCTGGAGTGTCAGGGCTGAAGCTTTCTTT TRBJ1-1 - - TRBV30
CASSIGAEKSNYGYTF TGTGCCAGTAGTATAGGGGCCGAGAAGTCTAACTATGGCTACACCTTC TRBJ1-2 - few TRBV19
CASSVGGTGQETQYF TGTGCCAGCAGCGTAGGTGGGACAGGGCAAGAGACCCAGTACTTC TRBJ2-5 TRBD1 - TRBV9
CASSQALAGRVETQYF TGCGCCAGCAGCCAAGCCTTAGCGGGAAGGGTCGAGACCCAGTACTTC TRBJ2-5 TRBD2 few TRBV4-3
CASSSGGGLETQYF TGTGCCAGCAGCAGTGGGGGCGGGTTGGAGACCCAGTACTTC TRBJ2-5 - - TRBV11-2
CASSVDTGGTYGYTF TGTGCCAGCAGCGTAGACACAGGGGGCACCTATGGCTACACCTTC TRBJ1-2 TRBD1 few TRBV9
CSARGQSAYEQYF TGCAGCGCGCGAGGGCAGTCCGCCTACGAGCAGTACTTC TRBJ2-7 - - TRBV29-1
CAIRGTNNNEQFF TGTGCCATCAGGGGGACTAATAACAATGAGCAGTTCTTC TRBJ2-1 TRBD2 few TRBV10-3
CASSLVHGNSPLHF TGTGCCAGCAGCTTAGTCCACGGGAATTCACCCCTCCACTTT TRBJ1-6 - many TRBV5-6